This is a list of T cell receptor beta chains from one sample in a study of cytomegalovirus exposure and HLA in healthy donors. Here immunoSEQ multiplex PCR was the method, and the copy in TCRdb shows in-frame clones only, minus some. The sample has approximately 120,000 clones; approximately 71% are singletons. Sequences were obtained from PBMCs. The receptors stem from a middle-aged man in good health and CMV-seronegative. Each CDR3 is given with its conserved first and last residue. The order of the fields is J gene, V gene, D gene, clone size, CDR3 protein, CDR3 DNA. A D gene is named only where the DNA matches it firmly. The size entry is marked missing in some rows and otherwise reads once, few, many or a size class.

>TRBJ1-6|TRBV7-9|.|.
CASSLVGRAQPLHF
TGTGCCAGCAGCTTAGTGGGCAGGGCGCAGCCCCTCCACTTT
>TRBJ1-1|TRBV7-3|.|.
CASSRSGGDPEAFF
TGTGCCAGCAGCCGAAGTGGGGGGGACCCTGAAGCTTTCTTT
>TRBJ2-1|TRBV4-3|TRBD1|.
CASSQGLGTGFHEQFF
TGCGCCAGCAGCCAGGGGCTAGGGACAGGGTTCCATGAGCAGTTCTTC
>TRBJ1-1|TRBV9|.|.
CASSVLQGTNTEAFF
TGTGCCAGCAGCGTTCTACAGGGAACGAACACTGAAGCTTTCTTT
>TRBJ1-6|TRBV28|.|.
CASTPRVSNSPLHF
TGTGCCAGCACTCCCAGGGTCAGTAATTCACCCCTCCACTTT
>TRBJ2-5|TRBV28|.|.
CASSLSGDRGETQYF
TGTGCCAGCAGTTTATCAGGGGACCGGGGCGAGACCCAGTACTTC
>TRBJ2-5|TRBV18|TRBD1|.
CASSGDREETQYF
TGTGCCAGCTCAGGGGACAGGGAAGAGACCCAGTACTTC
>TRBJ1-5|TRBV7-9|.|.
CASSFEVAGAQHF
TGTGCCAGCAGCTTCGAAGTAGCGGGAGCCCAGCATTTT
>TRBJ2-7|TRBV6-5|TRBD1|.
CASSSTGATWEQYF
TGTGCCAGCAGTTCTACAGGGGCCACCTGGGAGCAGTACTTC
>TRBJ2-7|TRBV5-5|.|.
CASSFRGPGSSPYEQYF
TGTGCCAGCAGCTTCCGAGGACCGGGGTCCTCCCCCTACGAGCAGTACTTC
>TRBJ2-2|TRBV11-2|.|.
CASSLIRGGTGELFF
TGTGCCAGCAGCTTAATTCGGGGTGGGACCGGGGAGCTGTTTTTT
>TRBJ1-2|TRBV4-3|TRBD1|.
CASSQDRGGKNGYTF
TGCGCCAGCAGCCAAGACCGAGGGGGCAAGAATGGCTACACCTTC
>TRBJ2-7|TRBV5-6|TRBD2|.
CASSLGSGGAPYEQYF
TGTGCCAGCAGCTTGGGTAGCGGGGGGGCCCCCTACGAGCAGTACTTC
>TRBJ2-5|TRBV7-8|TRBD2|few
CASSFGSGGQETQYF
TGTGCCAGCAGCTTCGGTAGCGGGGGGCAAGAGACCCAGTACTTC
>TRBJ1-5|TRBV6-6|TRBD1|.
CASGTGGGQPQHF
TGTGCCAGCGGGACAGGGGGTGGACAGCCCCAGCATTTT
>TRBJ2-5|TRBV19|TRBD1|.
CASSMQTGPQETQYF
TGTGCCAGTAGTATGCAGACAGGGCCACAAGAGACCCAGTACTTC
>TRBJ2-7|TRBV6-5|TRBD1|.
CASRDPRQGVREQYF
TGTGCCAGCAGGGACCCCCGACAGGGGGTACGCGAGCAGTACTTC
>TRBJ2-5|TRBV7-9|TRBD2|few
CASSSLAAVPETQYF
TGTGCCAGCAGTTCCCTAGCGGCAGTGCCGGAGACCCAGTACTTC
>TRBJ1-2|TRBV7-9|TRBD1|.
CASSLSGGPGYTF
TGTGCCAGCAGCTTATCAGGGGGCCCTGGCTACACCTTC
>TRBJ2-5|TRBV6-1|TRBD1|.
CARTPGQGRTQYF
TGTGCCAGGACACCGGGACAGGGAAGGACCCAGTACTTC
>TRBJ1-2|TRBV28|.|.
CASMDNPLIDYGYTF
TGTGCCAGCATGGACAACCCGCTGATTGACTATGGCTACACCTTC
>TRBJ2-1|TRBV19|TRBD2|.
CASSSLTSLGFNEQFF
TGTGCCAGTAGCTCCTTGACTAGCTTGGGATTCAATGAGCAGTTCTTC